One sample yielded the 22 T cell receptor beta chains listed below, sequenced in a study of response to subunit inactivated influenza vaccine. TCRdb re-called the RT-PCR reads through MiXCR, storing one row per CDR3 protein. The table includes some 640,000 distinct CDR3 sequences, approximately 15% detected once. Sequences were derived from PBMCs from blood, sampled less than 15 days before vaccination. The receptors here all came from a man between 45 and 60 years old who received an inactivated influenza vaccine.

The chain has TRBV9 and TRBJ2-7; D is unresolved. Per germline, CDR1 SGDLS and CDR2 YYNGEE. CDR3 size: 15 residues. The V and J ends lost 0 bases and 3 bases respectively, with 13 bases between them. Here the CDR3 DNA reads TGTGCCAGCAGCGTAGCTACAACAGAACTCTACGAGCAGTACTTC. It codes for CASSVATTELYEQYF.

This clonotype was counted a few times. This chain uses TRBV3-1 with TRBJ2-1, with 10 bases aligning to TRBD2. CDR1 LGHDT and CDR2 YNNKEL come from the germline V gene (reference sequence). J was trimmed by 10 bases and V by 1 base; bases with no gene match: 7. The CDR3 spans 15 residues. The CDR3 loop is CASSQAFLAGEEQFF. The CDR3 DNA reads TGTGCCAGCAGCCAAGCTTTTCTAGCGGGGGAAGAGCAGTTCTTC.

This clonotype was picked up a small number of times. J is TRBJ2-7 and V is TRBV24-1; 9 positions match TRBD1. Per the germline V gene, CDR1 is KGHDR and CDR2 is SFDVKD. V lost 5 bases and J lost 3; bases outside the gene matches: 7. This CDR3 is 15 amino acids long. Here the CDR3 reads CATSGYGQGRYEQYF. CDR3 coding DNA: TGTGCCACCAGTGGATATGGACAGGGGCGCTACGAGCAGTACTTC.

The CDR3: CASSLREAGSVLTF. In nucleotides, the CDR3 is TGTGCCAGCAGTTTACGAGAGGCCGGCAGCGTCCTGACTTTC. The genes are TRBV12-3 or TRBV12-4 and TRBJ2-6; no definite D call. V shed 2 bases and J shed 12 bases, with 14 bases lying between them. CDR3 length equals 14 residues.

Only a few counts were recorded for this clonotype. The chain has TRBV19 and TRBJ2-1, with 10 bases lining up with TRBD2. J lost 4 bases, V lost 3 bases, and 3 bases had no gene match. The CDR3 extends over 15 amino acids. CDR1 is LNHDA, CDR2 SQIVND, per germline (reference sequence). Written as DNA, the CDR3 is TGTGCCAGTAGTATTGAGGGACTAGCGTACAATGAGCAGTTCTTC. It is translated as CASSIEGLAYNEQFF. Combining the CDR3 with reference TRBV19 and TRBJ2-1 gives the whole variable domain DGGITQSPKYLFRKEGQNVTLSCEQNLNHDAMYWYRQDPGQGLRLIYYSQIVNDFQKGDIAEGYSVSREKKESFPLTVTSAQKNPTAFYLCASSIEGLAYNEQFFGPGTRLTVL.

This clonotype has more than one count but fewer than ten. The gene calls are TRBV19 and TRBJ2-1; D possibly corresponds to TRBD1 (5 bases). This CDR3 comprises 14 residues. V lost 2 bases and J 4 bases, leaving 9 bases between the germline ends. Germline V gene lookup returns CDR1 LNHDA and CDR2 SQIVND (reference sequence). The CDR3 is CASSIQGIYNEQFF. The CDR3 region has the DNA TGTGCCAGTAGTATACAGGGTATTTACAATGAGCAGTTCTTC.

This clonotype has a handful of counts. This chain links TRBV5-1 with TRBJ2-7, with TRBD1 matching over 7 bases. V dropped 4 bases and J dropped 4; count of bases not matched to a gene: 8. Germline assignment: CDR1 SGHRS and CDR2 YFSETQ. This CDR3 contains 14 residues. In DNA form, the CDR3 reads TGCGCCAGCAGCCTAAAGGGACAGCAATACGAGCAGTACTTC. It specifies CASSLKGQQYEQYF. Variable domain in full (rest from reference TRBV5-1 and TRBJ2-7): KAGVTQTPRYLIKTRGQQVTLSCSPISGHRSVSWYQQTPGQGLQFLFEYFSETQRNKGNFPGRFSGRQFSNSRSEMNVSTLELGDSALYLCASSLKGQQYEQYFGPGTRLTVT.

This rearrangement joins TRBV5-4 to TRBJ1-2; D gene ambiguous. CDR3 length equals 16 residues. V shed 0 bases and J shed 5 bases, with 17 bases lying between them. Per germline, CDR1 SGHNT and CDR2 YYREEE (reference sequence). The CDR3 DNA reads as TGTGCCAGCAGCTTGGACGGCCTGGGAATCGGGTATGGCTACACCTTC. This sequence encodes CASSLDGLGIGYGYTF.

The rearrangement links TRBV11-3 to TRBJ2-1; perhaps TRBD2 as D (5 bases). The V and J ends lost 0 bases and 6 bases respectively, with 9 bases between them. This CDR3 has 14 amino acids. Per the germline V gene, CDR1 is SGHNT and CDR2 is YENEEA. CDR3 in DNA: TGTGCCAGCAGCTTAGATCCTACTAGCAATGAGCAGTTCTTC. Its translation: CASSLDPTSNEQFF. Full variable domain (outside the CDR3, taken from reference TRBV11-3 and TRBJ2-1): EAGVVQSPRYKIIEKKQPVAFWCNPISGHNTLYWYLQNLGQGPELLIRYENEEAVDDSQLPKDRFSAERLKGVDSTLKIQPAELGDSAVYLCASSLDPTSNEQFFGPGTRLTVL.

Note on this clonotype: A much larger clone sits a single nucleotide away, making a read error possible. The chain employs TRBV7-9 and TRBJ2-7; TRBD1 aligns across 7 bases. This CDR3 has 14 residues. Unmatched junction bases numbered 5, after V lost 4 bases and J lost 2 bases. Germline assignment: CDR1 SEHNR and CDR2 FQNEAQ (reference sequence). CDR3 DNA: TGTGCCAGCAGCTCCGCCGGGACAGCCTACGAGCAGTACTTC. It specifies CASSSAGTAYEQYF.

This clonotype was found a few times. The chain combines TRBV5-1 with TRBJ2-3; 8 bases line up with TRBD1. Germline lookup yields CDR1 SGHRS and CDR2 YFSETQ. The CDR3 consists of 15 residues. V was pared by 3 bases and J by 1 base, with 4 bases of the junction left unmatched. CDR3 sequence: CASSSTGEGTDTQYF. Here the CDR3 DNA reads TGCGCCAGCAGCTCGACAGGGGAGGGCACAGATACGCAGTATTTT.

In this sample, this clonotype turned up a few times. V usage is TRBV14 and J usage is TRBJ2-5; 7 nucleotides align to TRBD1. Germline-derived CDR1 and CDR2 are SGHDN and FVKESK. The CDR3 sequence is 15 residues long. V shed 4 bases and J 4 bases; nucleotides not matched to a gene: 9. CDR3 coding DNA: TGTGCCAGCAGCCTGCGACAGGGTGGGCGAGAGACCCAGTACTTC. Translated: CASSLRQGGRETQYF.

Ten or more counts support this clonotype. CDR3 in amino acids: CASSQDLITTYNEQFF. DNA of the CDR3: TGTGCCAGCAGCCAAGATCTCATCACGACCTACAATGAGCAGTTCTTC. The V gene is TRBV14, the J gene TRBJ2-1, with no clear D. Trimming removed 0 bases from V and 2 bases from J, with 11 bases in between. Per the germline V gene, CDR1 is SGHDN and CDR2 is FVKESK. This CDR3 has 16 amino acids.

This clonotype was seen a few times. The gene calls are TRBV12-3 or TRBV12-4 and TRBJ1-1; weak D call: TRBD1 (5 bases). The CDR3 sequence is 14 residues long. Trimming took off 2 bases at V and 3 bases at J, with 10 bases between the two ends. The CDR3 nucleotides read TGTGCCAGCAGTTTAAGGGGACGGGACACTGAAGCTTTCTTT. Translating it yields CASSLRGRDTEAFF.

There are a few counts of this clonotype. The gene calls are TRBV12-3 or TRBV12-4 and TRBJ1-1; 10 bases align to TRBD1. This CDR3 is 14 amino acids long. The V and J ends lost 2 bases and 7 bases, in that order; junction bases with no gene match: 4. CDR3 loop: CASSLFGTGDEAFF. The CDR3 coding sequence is TGTGCCAGCAGTTTATTTGGGACAGGGGATGAAGCTTTCTTT.

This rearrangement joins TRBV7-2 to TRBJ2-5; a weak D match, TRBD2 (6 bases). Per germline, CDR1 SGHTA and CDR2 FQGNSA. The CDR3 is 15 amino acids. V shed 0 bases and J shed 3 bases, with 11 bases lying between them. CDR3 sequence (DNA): TGTGCCAGCAGCTTAGCCGGGTGGACTAAAGAGACCCAGTACTTC. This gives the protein CASSLAGWTKETQYF.

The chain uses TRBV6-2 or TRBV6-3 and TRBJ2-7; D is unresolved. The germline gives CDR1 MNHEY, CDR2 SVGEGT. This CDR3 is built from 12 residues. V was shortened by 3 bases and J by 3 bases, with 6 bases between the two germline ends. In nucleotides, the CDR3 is TGTGCCAGCAGTTATATGGACTACGAGCAGTACTTC. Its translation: CASSYMDYEQYF.

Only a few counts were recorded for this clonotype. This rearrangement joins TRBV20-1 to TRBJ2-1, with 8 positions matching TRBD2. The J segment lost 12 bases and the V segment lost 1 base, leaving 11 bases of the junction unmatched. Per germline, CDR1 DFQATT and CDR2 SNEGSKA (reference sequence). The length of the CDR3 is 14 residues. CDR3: CSARARGGKRGQFF. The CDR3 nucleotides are TGCAGTGCTAGAGCCCGGGGGGGTAAACGGGGGCAGTTCTTC.

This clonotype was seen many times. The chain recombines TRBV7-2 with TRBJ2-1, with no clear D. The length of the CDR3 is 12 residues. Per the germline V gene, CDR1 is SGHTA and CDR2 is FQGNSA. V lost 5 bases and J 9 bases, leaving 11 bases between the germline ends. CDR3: CASSSTGGEQFF. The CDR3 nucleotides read TGTGCCAGCAGCAGCACGGGTGGTGAGCAGTTCTTC. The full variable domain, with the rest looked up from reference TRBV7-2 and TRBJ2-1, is GAGVSQSPSNKVTEKGKDVELRCDPISGHTALYWYRQSLGQGLEFLIYFQGNSAPDKSGLPSDRFSAERTGGSVSTLTIQRTQQEDSAVYLCASSSTGGEQFFGPGTRLTVL.

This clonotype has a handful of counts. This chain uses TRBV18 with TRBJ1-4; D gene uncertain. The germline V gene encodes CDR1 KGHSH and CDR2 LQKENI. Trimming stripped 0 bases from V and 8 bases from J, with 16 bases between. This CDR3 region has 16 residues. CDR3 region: CASSPPGSAVGEKLFF. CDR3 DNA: TGTGCCAGCTCACCACCCGGTTCGGCAGTGGGGGAAAAACTGTTTTTT.

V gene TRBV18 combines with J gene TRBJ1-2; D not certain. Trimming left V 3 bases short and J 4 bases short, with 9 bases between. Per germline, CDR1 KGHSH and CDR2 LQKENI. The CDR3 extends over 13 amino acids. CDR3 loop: CASSPRQTYGYTF. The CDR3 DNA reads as TGTGCCAGCTCACCGAGGCAGACCTATGGCTACACCTTC.

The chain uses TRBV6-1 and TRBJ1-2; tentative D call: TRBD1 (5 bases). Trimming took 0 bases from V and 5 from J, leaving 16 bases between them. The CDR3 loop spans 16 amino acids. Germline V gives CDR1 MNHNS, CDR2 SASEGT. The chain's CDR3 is CASSEAVQGGGYGYTF. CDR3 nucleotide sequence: TGTGCCAGCAGTGAAGCGGTGCAGGGTGGTGGGTATGGCTACACCTTC.